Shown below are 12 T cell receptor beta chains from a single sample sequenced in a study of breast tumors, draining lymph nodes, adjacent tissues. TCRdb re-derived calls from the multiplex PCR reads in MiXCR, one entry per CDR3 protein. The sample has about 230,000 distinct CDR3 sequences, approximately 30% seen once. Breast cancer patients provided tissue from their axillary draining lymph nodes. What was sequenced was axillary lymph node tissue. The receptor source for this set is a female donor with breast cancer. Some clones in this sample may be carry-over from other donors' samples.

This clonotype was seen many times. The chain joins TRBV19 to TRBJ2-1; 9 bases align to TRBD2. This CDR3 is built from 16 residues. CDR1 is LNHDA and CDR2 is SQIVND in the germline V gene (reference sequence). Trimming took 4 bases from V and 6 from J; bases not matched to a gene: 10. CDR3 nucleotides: TGTGCCAGTAGTAGGCCCCGAGCGGGAGGCGCCAATGAGCAGTTCTTC. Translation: CASSRPRAGGANEQFF.

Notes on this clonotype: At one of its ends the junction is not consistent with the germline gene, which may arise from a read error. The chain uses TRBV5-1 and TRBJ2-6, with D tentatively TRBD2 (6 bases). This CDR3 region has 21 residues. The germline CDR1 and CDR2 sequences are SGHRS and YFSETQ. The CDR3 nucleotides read TGCGCCAGCAGCTTAAGCTGGCAGGGAGGCTCGCCGAGCTCTGGGGCCAACGCCCTGACTTTC. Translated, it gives CASSLSWQGGSPSSGANALTF.

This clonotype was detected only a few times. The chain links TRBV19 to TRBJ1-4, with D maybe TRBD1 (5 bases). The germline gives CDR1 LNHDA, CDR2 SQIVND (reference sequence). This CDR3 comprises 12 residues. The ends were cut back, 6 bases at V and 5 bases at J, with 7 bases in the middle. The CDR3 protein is CASSRTNEKLFF. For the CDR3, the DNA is TGTGCCAGTAGCCGGACAAATGAAAAACTGTTTTTT.

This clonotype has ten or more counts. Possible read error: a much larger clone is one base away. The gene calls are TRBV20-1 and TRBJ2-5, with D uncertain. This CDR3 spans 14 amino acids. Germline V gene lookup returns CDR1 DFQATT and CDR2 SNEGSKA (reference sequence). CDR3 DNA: TGCAGTGCTAGAGATCGTGTGTCCCAAGCGACCCAGTACTTC. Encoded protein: CSARDRVSQATQYF.

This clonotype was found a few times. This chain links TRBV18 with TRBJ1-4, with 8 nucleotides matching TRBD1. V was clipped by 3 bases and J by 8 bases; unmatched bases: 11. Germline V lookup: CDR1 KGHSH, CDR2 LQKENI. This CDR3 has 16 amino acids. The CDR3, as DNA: TGTGCCAGCTCACCGGGACAGGTATCGGGTGGAGAAAAACTGTTTTTT. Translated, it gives CASSPGQVSGGEKLFF.

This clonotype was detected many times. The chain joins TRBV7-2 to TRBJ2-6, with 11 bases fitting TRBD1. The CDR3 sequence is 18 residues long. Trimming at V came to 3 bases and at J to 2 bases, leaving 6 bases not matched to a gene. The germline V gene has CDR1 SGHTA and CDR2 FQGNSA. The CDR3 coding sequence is TGTGCCAGCAGCTTCGGACAGGGGGCTGCGACTGGGGCCAACGTCCTGACTTTC. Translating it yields CASSFGQGAATGANVLTF.

This chain's CDR3 is CASSLLAGNQETQYF. The CDR3 coding sequence is TGTGCCAGCAGCTTACTAGCGGGGAACCAAGAGACCCAGTACTTC. The chain is built from TRBV7-2 and TRBJ2-5; 9 bases are a match to TRBD2. The V gene's germline CDR1 is SGHTA and CDR2 FQGNSA. With 2 bases clipped from V and 0 bases from J, the junction kept 1 base outside the gene matches. The CDR3 is 15 amino acids.

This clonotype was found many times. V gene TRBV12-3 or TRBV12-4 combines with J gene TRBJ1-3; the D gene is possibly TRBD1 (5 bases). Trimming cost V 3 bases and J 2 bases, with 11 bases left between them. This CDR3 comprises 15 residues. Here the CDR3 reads CASSLGGGPGNTIYF. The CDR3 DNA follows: TGTGCCAGCAGTTTGGGGGGGGGTCCTGGAAACACCATATATTTT.

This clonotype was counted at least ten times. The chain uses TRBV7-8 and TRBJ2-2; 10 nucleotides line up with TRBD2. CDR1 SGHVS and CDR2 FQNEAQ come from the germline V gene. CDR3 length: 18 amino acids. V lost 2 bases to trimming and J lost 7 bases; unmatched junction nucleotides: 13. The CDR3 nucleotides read TGTGCCAGCAGCTTATTAGCGGGGGGTTCCCCTAGTGGCGGGGAGCTGTTTTTT. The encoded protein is CASSLLAGGSPSGGELFF.

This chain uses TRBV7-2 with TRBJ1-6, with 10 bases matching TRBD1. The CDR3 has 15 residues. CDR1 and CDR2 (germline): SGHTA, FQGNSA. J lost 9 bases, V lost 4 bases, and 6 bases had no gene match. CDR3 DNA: TGTGCCAGCAGCTCCGCGGGACAGGGGAGTTCACCCCTCCACTTT. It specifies CASSSAGQGSSPLHF.

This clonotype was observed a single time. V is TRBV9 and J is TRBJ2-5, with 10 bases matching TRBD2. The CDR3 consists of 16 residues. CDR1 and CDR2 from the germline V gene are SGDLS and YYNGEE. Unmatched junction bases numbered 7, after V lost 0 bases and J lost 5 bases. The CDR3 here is CASSVGPGLARETQYF. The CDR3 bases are TGTGCCAGCAGCGTAGGTCCGGGACTAGCGAGGGAGACCCAGTACTTC.

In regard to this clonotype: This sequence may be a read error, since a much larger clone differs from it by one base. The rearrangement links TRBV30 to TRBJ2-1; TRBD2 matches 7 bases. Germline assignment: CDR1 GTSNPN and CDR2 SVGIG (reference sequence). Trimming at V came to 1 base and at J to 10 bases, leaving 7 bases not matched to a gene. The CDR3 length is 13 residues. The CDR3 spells CAWSGSRGLEQFF. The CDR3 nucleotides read TGTGCCTGGAGTGGCAGTCGGGGACTAGAGCAGTTCTTC.